The 5 T cell receptor beta chains reported below all come from one sample, sequenced in a study of blood T cell repertoires in COVID-19. The protocol was immunoSEQ multiplex PCR, while the TCRdb copy is restricted to in-frame clones and leaves out a portion. Altogether roughly 260,000 clones are present, roughly 90% being singletons, with the ten largest covering approximately 3.8%. Sequencing was done on a sample of peripheral blood. The receptor source for this set is a man aged 55 to 70 who had recovered from COVID-19.

The rearrangement uses TRBV18 and TRBJ2-5; 8 bases are shared with TRBD1. V gave up 3 bases and J gave up 4 bases; unmatched junction bases: 13. This CDR3 spans 17 amino acids. Looked up from germline, CDR1 is KGHSH and CDR2 is LQKENI. The CDR3 nucleotides are TGTGCCAGCTCACCGCAAGACAGGGGACCCACCCCAGAGACCCAGTACTTC. Its protein product is CASSPQDRGPTPETQYF.

V usage is TRBV7-2 and J usage is TRBJ1-6; D possibly corresponds to TRBD1 (6 bases). Between the trimmed V and J ends, which lost 4 bases and 10 bases, there was a span of 14 bases. There are 14 residues in the CDR3. The germline V gene has CDR1 SGHTA and CDR2 FQGNSA. The CDR3 loop is CASSSREGDSPLHF. For the CDR3, the DNA is TGTGCCAGCAGCTCCCGGGAGGGGGACTCACCCCTCCACTTT.

CDR3 nucleotide sequence: TGTGCCAGCAGCTTATCGAGTTTGCGAGACAGGAACTATGGCTACACCTTC. It translates to CASSLSSLRDRNYGYTF. The rearrangement links TRBV7-9 to TRBJ1-2; D is possibly TRBD1 (6 bases). The CDR3 has 17 amino acids. From germline, CDR1 is SEHNR and CDR2 FQNEAQ (reference sequence). V was cut by 2 bases and J by 2 bases, with 18 bases left in between.

This chain joins TRBV7-8 and TRBJ2-3; D is uncertain. Germline assignment: CDR1 SGHVS and CDR2 FQNEAQ. V was pared by 1 base and J by 4 bases, with 9 bases between. The CDR3 length is 14 residues. CDR3 sequence reads: CASSLDVRSDTQYF. CDR3 bases: TGTGCCAGCAGCTTAGATGTCAGATCAGATACGCAGTATTTT.

This chain connects TRBV11-2 to TRBJ2-1, with 11 nucleotides matching TRBD1. Germline V gene sequence: CDR1 SGHAT, CDR2 FQNNGV. The CDR3 has 15 residues. Trimming took 2 bases from V and 6 from J; bases not matched to a gene: 3. In DNA, the CDR3 is TGTGCCAGCAGCTTACTGGGACAGGGGGTCAATGAGCAGTTCTTC. Its translation is CASSLLGQGVNEQFF. The complete variable domain, with remaining parts taken from reference TRBV11-2 and TRBJ2-1, reads EAGVAQSPRYKIIEKRQSVAFWCNPISGHATLYWYQQILGQGPKLLIQFQNNGVVDDSQLPKDRFSAERLKGVDSTLKIQPAKLEDSAVYLCASSLLGQGVNEQFFGPGTRLTVL.